The 19 T cell receptor beta chains given below trace back to one sample, sequenced in a study of tumour-infiltrating T cells in Burkitt lymphoma (dated by TCRdb to about 2020). Preparation of the library involved the immunoSEQ multiplex PCR assay. Here the immuneACCESS table is served through TCRdb, limited to in-frame sequences with V and J called. Missing clones are a known gap in these copies; in checked studies unresolved V genes cover under half, and the rest lacks a known reason. A total of 45,000 to 60,000 clones appear in this sample, more than 25% of them only once. Of the sample, approximately 2.6% falls within the top ten clones. Sequenced input: tumor tissue. These receptors all come from a human donor with Burkitt lymphoma.

This clone was counted only a few times. CDR3: CASSRRTLTDTQYF. The CDR3 DNA is TGTGCCAGCAGCCGCCGGACGCTCACAGATACGCAGTATTTT. V is TRBV7-2 and J is TRBJ2-3; D is unresolved. Germline values: CDR1 SGHTA, CDR2 FQGNSA. The CDR3 runs to 14 residues. With 5 bases removed from V and 2 bases from J, the gap between germline ends came to 11 bases.

As DNA, the CDR3 is TGTGCCAGCAGTATAGCGGGGGGTTATCCCAATGAGCAGTTCTTC. This codes for CASSIAGGYPNEQFF. This chain connects TRBV7-9 to TRBJ2-1, with 10 bases identical to TRBD2. CDR3 length: 15 amino acids. V was pared by 6 bases and J by 6 bases, with 8 bases of the junction left unmatched. Germline V gives CDR1 SEHNR, CDR2 FQNEAQ (reference sequence). Variable domain in full (rest from reference TRBV7-9 and TRBJ2-1): DTGVSQNPRHKITKRGQNVTFRCDPISEHNRLYWYRQTLGQGPEFLTYFQNEAQLEKSRLLSDRFSAERPKGSFSTLEIQRTEQGDSAMYLCASSIAGGYPNEQFFGPGTRLTVL.

There are a few counts of this clone. CDR3 loop: CASRPFGAQANVLTF. Written as DNA, the CDR3 is TGTGCCAGTCGACCCTTCGGGGCACAGGCCAACGTCCTGACTTTC. The chain couples TRBV27 to TRBJ2-6; D assignment may be TRBD1 or TRBD2 (5 bases each). This CDR3 region has 15 residues. V was pared by 9 bases and J by 6 bases, with 18 bases between. Germline-derived CDR1 and CDR2 are MNHEY and SMNVEV (reference sequence).

This clone was observed a handful of times. The rearrangement uses TRBV7-2 and TRBJ2-7, with 8 bases identical to TRBD2. After removal of 2 bases from V and 6 bases from J, the junction contained 6 bases not matched to a gene. CDR1 is SGHTA, CDR2 FQGNSA, per germline. The CDR3 extends over 14 amino acids. The CDR3 sequence is CASSLYGTSGEQYF. CDR3 coding DNA: TGTGCCAGCAGCTTATACGGGACTAGTGGCGAGCAGTACTTC.

This clone was seen a handful of times. The chain has TRBV5-1 and TRBJ2-7; a possible D gene is TRBD2 (6 bases). Germline V gene lookup returns CDR1 SGHRS and CDR2 YFSETQ. The ends were cut back, 4 bases at V and 2 bases at J, with 16 bases in the middle. The CDR3 runs to 15 residues. The chain's CDR3 is CASSPVAGRTYEQYF. The CDR3, as DNA: TGCGCCAGCAGCCCCGTGGCGGGGCGAACCTACGAGCAGTACTTC.

V is TRBV5-6 and J is TRBJ1-3; D may be TRBD1 (6 bases). Looked up from germline, CDR1 is SGHDT and CDR2 is YYEEEE. This CDR3 spans 16 amino acids. Trimming cost V 4 bases and J 7 bases, with 21 bases left between them. CDR3 sequence (DNA): TGTGCCAGCAGCACACACGGGGGGCGAACAAGTAACACCATATATTTT. It encodes CASSTHGGRTSNTIYF. Drawing the rest from reference TRBV5-6 and TRBJ1-3, the complete variable domain is DAGVTQSPTHLIKTRGQQVTLRCSPKSGHDTVSWYQQALGQGPQFIFQYYEEEERQRGNFPDRFSGHQFPNYSSELNVNALLLGDSALYLCASSTHGGRTSNTIYFGEGSWLTVV.

A few counts support this clone. V gene TRBV29-1 combines with J gene TRBJ1-1; TRBD1 matches 7 bases. In germline, CDR1 is SQVTM, CDR2 ANQGSEA. The CDR3 consists of 13 residues. The junction had 4 bases not matched to a gene; V was cut back by 6 bases and J by 0 bases. The CDR3 nucleotides are TGCAGCGTGGGGGGACAGCTGAACACTGAAGCTTTCTTT. Translating gives CSVGGQLNTEAFF.

The CDR3 DNA sequence: TGTGCCAGCAGCCTTACACTGAACTATGGCTACACCTTC. It specifies CASSLTLNYGYTF. The J gene is TRBJ1-2, the V gene TRBV7-9; D remains ambiguous. Germline CDR1 is SEHNR and CDR2 is FQNEAQ (reference sequence). This CDR3 is 13 amino acids long. The V and J ends lost 5 bases and 2 bases respectively, with 9 bases between them. Based on the CDR3 plus reference TRBV7-9 and TRBJ1-2, the full variable domain is DTGVSQNPRHKITKRGQNVTFRCDPISEHNRLYWYRQTLGQGPEFLTYFQNEAQLEKSRLLSDRFSAERPKGSFSTLEIQRTEQGDSAMYLCASSLTLNYGYTFGSGTRLTVV.

The chain carries TRBV7-4 and TRBJ1-5; D is ambiguous. The CDR3 sequence is 14 residues long. The ends were cut back, 5 bases at V and 4 bases at J, with 12 bases in the middle. The germline V gene has CDR1 SGHVT and CDR2 SQSDAQ. The DNA for the CDR3 is TGTGCCAGCAGCACTGTGACAAAGAATCAGCCCCAGCATTTT. It is translated as CASSTVTKNQPQHF.

This clone was seen a handful of times. The chain recombines TRBV4-2 with TRBJ2-3; the match to TRBD2 covers 7 bases. CDR1 and CDR2 from the germline V gene are LGHNA and YNFKEQ. The CDR3 covers 15 residues. V lost 0 bases, J lost 1 base, and 1 base stayed unmatched. The DNA of the CDR3 is TGTGCCAGCAGCCAAGATGGGGGGGGCACAGATACGCAGTATTTT. Protein sequence: CASSQDGGGTDTQYF.

The chain links TRBV6-5 to TRBJ1-1; D remains unclear. The CDR3 has 14 residues. Trimming took 2 bases from V and 1 from J, leaving 8 bases between them. Per the germline V gene, CDR1 is MNHEY and CDR2 is SVGAGI. The CDR3 coding sequence is TGTGCCAGCAGTTACCGTCAGGAGAACACTGAAGCTTTCTTT. It encodes CASSYRQENTEAFF.

The chain employs TRBV5-5 and TRBJ2-3; TRBD2 agrees at 8 bases. V lost 4 bases and J lost 6; bases outside the gene matches: 10. Germline V gene data show CDR1 as SGHKS and CDR2 as YYEKEE (reference sequence). The CDR3 covers 15 residues. The CDR3 nucleotides are TGTGCCAGCAGCAGAGGGACTAGTCAAGGGGATACGCAGTATTTT. Its translation: CASSRGTSQGDTQYF.

This clone was detected a few times. CDR3 residues: CASSFRDSLVYTF. CDR3 sequence (DNA): TGTGCCAGCAGCTTCCGGGACTCCCTTGTCTACACCTTC. V and J are TRBV7-2 and TRBJ1-2; D may be TRBD1 (5 bases). The germline V and J ends were trimmed by 3 bases and 10 bases, with 15 bases remaining between them. The CDR3 is 13 amino acids. Germline loops: CDR1 SGHTA, CDR2 FQGNSA.

The V gene is TRBV7-2, the J gene TRBJ2-3, with 10 bases identical to TRBD2. The CDR3 is 16 amino acids. Germline-derived CDR1 and CDR2 are SGHTA and FQGNSA. The V gene end was trimmed by 1 base and the J gene end by 3 bases; junction bases not matched to a gene: 4. This chain's CDR3 is CASSLVGTSATDTQYF. Written as DNA, the CDR3 is TGTGCCAGCAGCTTAGTGGGGACTAGCGCAACAGATACGCAGTATTTT.

In its sample, this clone was seen a few times. J is TRBJ1-5 and V is TRBV4-3; D not resolved. The CDR3 runs 14 residues. V lost 1 base, J lost 9 bases, and 13 bases lay in between. Looked up from germline, CDR1 is LGHNA and CDR2 is YSLEER. CDR3 coding DNA: TGCGCCAGCAGCCAAGTTTGGGCCGCCGGGCCCCAGCATTTT. Protein sequence: CASSQVWAAGPQHF.

The rearrangement joins TRBV4-3 to TRBJ1-6; D remains ambiguous. The CDR3 spans 16 residues. Germline CDR1 is LGHNA and CDR2 is YSLEER. The V end lost 0 bases, the J end lost 7 bases, and 13 bases lay between the germline ends. In nucleotides, the CDR3 is TGCGCCAGCAGCCAAGATAATCGGGTTCCCAATTCACCCCTCCACTTT. Translated: CASSQDNRVPNSPLHF.

This clone has more than one count but fewer than ten. The chain employs TRBV5-6 and TRBJ1-4; 8 bases match TRBD1. The V gene's germline CDR1 is SGHDT and CDR2 YYEEEE. The CDR3 runs to 15 residues. Trimming cost V 4 bases and J 4 bases; bases outside gene matches: 6. CDR3 in amino acids: CASSAWTGRNEKLFF. Written as DNA, the CDR3 is TGTGCCAGCAGCGCCTGGACAGGGCGTAATGAAAAACTGTTTTTT. Based on the CDR3 plus reference TRBV5-6 and TRBJ1-4, the full variable domain is DAGVTQSPTHLIKTRGQQVTLRCSPKSGHDTVSWYQQALGQGPQFIFQYYEEEERQRGNFPDRFSGHQFPNYSSELNVNALLLGDSALYLCASSAWTGRNEKLFFGSGTQLSVL.

This clone was observed a handful of times. The chain couples TRBV6-5 to TRBJ1-2, with D possibly matching TRBD1 (5 bases). The CDR3 covers 13 residues. Germline-derived CDR1 and CDR2 are MNHEY and SVGAGI. The V end lost 4 bases, the J end lost 4 bases, and 10 bases lay between the germline ends. Here the CDR3 DNA reads TGTGCCAGCAGTTCCGCAAGGGGCTATGGCTACACCTTC. Protein product: CASSSARGYGYTF.

The chain employs TRBV4-1 and TRBJ2-3, with D hard to call. Per the germline V gene, CDR1 is MGHRA and CDR2 is YSYEKL. There are 14 residues in the CDR3. V was pared by 2 bases and J by 0 bases, with 6 bases between. The CDR3 spells CASSQSLSTDTQYF. The CDR3 nucleotides are TGCGCCAGCAGCCAAAGTCTGAGCACAGATACGCAGTATTTT.